The text below deals with one T cell receptor beta chain. Only in-frame clones appear in the TCRdb table, and some are missing; sequencing was by immunoSEQ multiplex PCR. In the table there are around 45,000 clones, under 95% of which are singletons. These data are taken from a study of T cell changes during pregnancy in multiple sclerosis. Trimming stripped 0 bases from V and 6 bases from J, with 14 bases between. Per germline, CDR1 LNHDA and CDR2 SQIVND (reference sequence). This CDR3 comprises 15 residues. The sequencing here drew on CD4+ T cells from peripheral blood mononuclear cells, taken in the third trimester of pregnancy. This TCR came from a female donor with multiple sclerosis, enrolled in a pregnancy study. The chain joins TRBV19 to TRBJ1-1, with D maybe TRBD1 (5 bases). The CDR3 nucleotides are TGTGCCAGTAGTATAGATCTATTTGGGGGGGCTGAAGCTTTCTTT. Residues: CASSIDLFGGAEAFF.